The next 12 T cell receptor beta chains were all read from a single sample in a study of shared clonotypes between healthy human individuals. The method was immunoSEQ multiplex PCR; TCRdb's version includes in-frame clones alone and lacks a portion of them. The table shows roughly 890,000 clones, with roughly 92% occurring only once. Naive CD8 cells, CD45RO-negative and positively selected for CCR7, excluded terminally differentiated effector memory CD45RA+ cells. What was sequenced was naive CD8+ T cells sorted from blood. Receptor source: a man between 25 and 39 years old in good health.

The chain links TRBV18 to TRBJ2-7; TRBD2 matches at 9 bases. The CDR3 covers 16 residues. V dropped 3 bases and J dropped 3; count of bases not matched to a gene: 9. Germline CDR1 KGHSH, CDR2 LQKENI. This CDR3 reads CASSPPIAGVDYEQYF. CDR3 nucleotides: TGTGCCAGCTCACCTCCTATAGCGGGAGTTGACTACGAGCAGTACTTC.

The V call is TRBV5-1, the J call TRBJ2-7; TRBD2 matches at 9 bases. This CDR3 has 15 residues. With V trimmed by 4 bases and J by 3 bases, 8 bases remained unmatched. CDR1 and CDR2 from the germline V gene are SGHRS and YFSETQ. The CDR3 DNA reads TGCGCCAGCAGCCCCCGCGGGAGGGCCGACTACGAGCAGTACTTC. Protein: CASSPRGRADYEQYF.

This chain connects TRBV7-6 to TRBJ1-5, with D perhaps TRBD1 (6 bases). Germline CDR1 reads SGHVS; CDR2 reads FNYEAQ. Trimming left V 4 bases short and J 3 bases short, with 10 bases between. The CDR3 spans 14 residues. This CDR3 is CASSSGGPNQPQHF. The DNA for the CDR3 is TGTGCCAGCAGCTCTGGGGGGCCCAATCAGCCCCAGCATTTT.

The V call is TRBV10-2, the J call TRBJ2-7; D gene ambiguous. This CDR3 spans 11 amino acids. V was shortened by 10 bases and J by 1 base, with 8 bases between the two germline ends. Germline lookup yields CDR1 WSHSY and CDR2 SAAADI. CDR3 sequence (DNA): TGCGCCACCGCAGCATCCTACGAGCAGTACTTC. Translation gives CATAASYEQYF.

The CDR3 sequence is CASSLSLTSGRHSSYNEQFF. CDR3 nucleotides: TGCGCCAGCAGCTTGTCCTTGACTAGCGGGCGTCATAGCTCCTACAATGAGCAGTTCTTC. This chain links TRBV5-1 with TRBJ2-1; 10 bases fit TRBD2. Unmatched junction bases numbered 13, after V lost 1 base and J lost 0 bases. Germline assignment: CDR1 SGHRS and CDR2 YFSETQ. CDR3 length: 20 residues.

The gene calls are TRBV7-3 and TRBJ2-7; TRBD2 agrees at 7 bases. Germline CDR1 and CDR2: SGHTA and FQGTGA. This CDR3 spans 14 amino acids. Trimming took 4 bases from V and 0 from J; bases not matched to a gene: 3. This CDR3 reads CASSSSGTSYEQYF. The CDR3 DNA reads as TGTGCCAGCAGCTCCAGCGGGACCTCCTACGAGCAGTACTTC.

The chain links TRBV2 to TRBJ2-1; 10 nucleotides line up with TRBD1. This CDR3 spans 14 amino acids. The V segment lost 8 bases and the J segment 8 bases; nucleotides outside the gene matches: 9. Germline-derived CDR1 and CDR2 are SNHLY and FYNNEI. Written as DNA, the CDR3 is TGTGCCAGCTCGTGGGGACAGGGGTTCGATGAGCAGTTCTTC. This sequence encodes CASSWGQGFDEQFF.

This sequence joins TRBV6-6 and TRBJ2-1; weak D call: TRBD2 (6 bases). This CDR3 region has 15 residues. V lost 7 bases and J lost 1, with 14 bases in between. The germline gives CDR1 MNHNY, CDR2 SVGAGI (reference sequence). CDR3 residues: CASTLRDFSYNEQFF. CDR3 in DNA: TGTGCCAGCACCCTCCGGGACTTTTCCTACAATGAGCAGTTCTTC.

The chain carries TRBV15 and TRBJ2-1; D not resolved. Deletions cut 7 bases from V and 6 bases from J, with 16 bases between. The V gene's germline CDR1 is LNHNV and CDR2 YYDKDF (reference sequence). The CDR3 contains 14 residues. The CDR3 nucleotides are TGTGCCACCACTCGAGGTATCCCCTCCAATGAGCAGTTCTTC. Translation: CATTRGIPSNEQFF. Complete variable domain (other parts from reference TRBV15 and TRBJ2-1): DAMVIQNPRYQVTQFGKPVTLSCSQTLNHNVMYWYQQKSSQAPKLLFHYYDKDFNNEADTPDNFQSRRPNTSFCFLDIRSPGLGDTAMYLCATTRGIPSNEQFFGPGTRLTVL.

This clone was picked up one time. The rearrangement links TRBV28 to TRBJ2-3; no definite D call. The V end lost 3 bases, the J end lost 2 bases, and 9 bases lay between the germline ends. CDR1 is MDHEN, CDR2 SYDVKM, per germline. The CDR3 is 14 amino acids. As DNA, the CDR3 is TGTGCCAGCAGTTTCCCCACCTTCACAGATACGCAGTATTTT. Its translation: CASSFPTFTDTQYF.

The CDR3 region has the DNA TGTGCCAGCAGTACGGGTATCGGCGGAGCCAGCTACAATGAGCAGTTCTTC. Protein product: CASSTGIGGASYNEQFF. The chain joins TRBV25-1 to TRBJ2-1; D remains unclear. The V gene lost 5 bases and the J gene lost 3 bases, with 20 bases spanning the gap. Germline V lookup: CDR1 MGHDK, CDR2 SYGVNS. This CDR3 is 17 amino acids long.

The rearrangement links TRBV27 to TRBJ1-2, with 8 bases aligning to TRBD1. The CDR3 contains 12 residues. Per the germline V gene, CDR1 is MNHEY and CDR2 is SMNVEV (reference sequence). After removal of 5 bases from V and 8 bases from J, the junction contained 4 bases not matched to a gene. The CDR3 sequence: CASSAGGLGYTF. CDR3 sequence (DNA): TGTGCCAGCAGTGCAGGGGGCTTGGGCTACACCTTC.